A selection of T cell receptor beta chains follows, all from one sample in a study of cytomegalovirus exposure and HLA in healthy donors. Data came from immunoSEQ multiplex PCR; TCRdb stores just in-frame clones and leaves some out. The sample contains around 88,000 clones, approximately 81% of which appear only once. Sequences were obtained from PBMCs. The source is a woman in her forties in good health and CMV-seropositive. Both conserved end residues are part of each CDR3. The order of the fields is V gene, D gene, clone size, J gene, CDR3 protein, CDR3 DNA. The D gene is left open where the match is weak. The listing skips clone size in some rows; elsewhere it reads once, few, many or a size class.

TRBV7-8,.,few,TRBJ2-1,CASSFSGTEQFF,TGTGCCAGCAGCTTTTCAGGGACAGAGCAGTTCTTC
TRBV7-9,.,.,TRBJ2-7,CASSYSPAPYEQYF,TGTGCCAGCAGCTACTCTCCAGCGCCCTACGAGCAGTACTTC
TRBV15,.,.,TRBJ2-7,CATSRVPGVVYEQYF,TGTGCCACCAGCAGAGTCCCAGGGGTCGTTTACGAGCAGTACTTC
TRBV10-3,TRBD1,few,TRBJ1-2,CAISDAGTGVHGYTF,TGTGCCATCAGTGATGCCGGGACAGGGGTCCATGGCTACACCTTC
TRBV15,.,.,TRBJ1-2,CATSDSFRGSYGYTF,TGTGCCACCAGCGACTCGTTCAGGGGATCCTATGGCTACACCTTC
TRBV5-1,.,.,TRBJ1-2,CASRQNTGTTYGYTF,TGCGCCAGCAGGCAAAATACCGGGACAACCTATGGCTACACCTTC
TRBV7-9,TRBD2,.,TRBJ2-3,CASSAGTSGRALDTQYF,TGTGCCAGCAGTGCCGGGACTAGCGGGAGGGCCTTGGATACGCAGTATTTT
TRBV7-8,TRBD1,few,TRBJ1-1,CASSETGEYTEAFF,TGTGCCAGCAGCGAGACAGGGGAGTACACTGAAGCTTTCTTT
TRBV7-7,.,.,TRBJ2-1,CASSFIPGNEQFF,TGTGCTAGCAGCTTCATTCCGGGGAATGAGCAGTTCTTC
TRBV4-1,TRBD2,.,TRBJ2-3,CASSAGFRLAGEWQYF,TGCGCCAGCAGCGCGGGATTCCGACTAGCGGGGGAATGGCAGTATTTT
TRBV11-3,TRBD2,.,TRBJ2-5,CASMRREGQTQYF,TGTGCCAGCATGCGTCGGGAGGGGCAGACCCAGTACTTC
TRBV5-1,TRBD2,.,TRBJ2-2,CASSPIAGGDTGELFF,TGCGCCAGCAGCCCGATAGCGGGAGGTGACACCGGGGAGCTGTTTTTT
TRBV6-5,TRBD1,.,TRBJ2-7,CASSMQGAENEQYF,TGTGCCAGCAGTATGCAGGGGGCAGAAAACGAGCAGTACTTC
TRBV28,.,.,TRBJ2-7,CASSLDTDYEQYF,TGTGCCAGCAGTCTGGACACTGACTACGAGCAGTACTTC
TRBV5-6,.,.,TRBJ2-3,CASSPRVAGTDTQYF,TGTGCCAGCAGCCCCCGGGTAGCGGGCACAGATACGCAGTATTTT
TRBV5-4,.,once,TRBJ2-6,CASSPSGSGANVLTF,TGTGCCAGCAGCCCCTCGGGCTCTGGGGCCAACGTCCTGACTTTC
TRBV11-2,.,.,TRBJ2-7,CASRPGSITYEQYF,TGTGCCAGCAGACCAGGGTCCATAACCTACGAGCAGTACTTC
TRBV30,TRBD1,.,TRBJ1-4,CAWSMGQGPTTNEKLFF,TGTGCCTGGAGTATGGGACAGGGCCCAACAACTAATGAAAAACTGTTTTTT
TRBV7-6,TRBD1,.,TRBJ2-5,CASSLDDRGGETQYF,TGTGCCAGCAGCTTAGACGACAGGGGCGGGGAGACCCAGTACTTC
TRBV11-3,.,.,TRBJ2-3,CAGSAGGSKSTDTQYF,TGTGCCGGCAGCGCCGGAGGGAGTAAAAGCACAGATACGCAGTATTTT
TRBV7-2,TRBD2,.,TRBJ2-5,CASSRLPRGTSEQETQYF,TGTGCCAGCAGCCGGCTTCCCCGAGGGACTAGCGAACAAGAGACCCAGTACTTC
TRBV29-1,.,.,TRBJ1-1,CSVTLGQNTEAFF,TGCAGCGTCACGCTGGGACAGAACACTGAAGCTTTCTTT
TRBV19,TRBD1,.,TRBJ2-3,CASSIGAGGGTDTQYF,TGTGCCAGTAGTATAGGCGCAGGGGGCGGCACAGATACGCAGTATTTT
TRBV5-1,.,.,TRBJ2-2,CASSLGQINTGELFF,TGCGCCAGCAGTTTGGGGCAAATAAACACCGGGGAGCTGTTTTTT
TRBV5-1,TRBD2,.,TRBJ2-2,CASSFGLAGGPGELFF,TGCGCCAGCAGCTTTGGACTAGCGGGAGGGCCCGGGGAGCTGTTTTTT
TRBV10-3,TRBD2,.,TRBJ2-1,CAISDGRTYNEQFF,TGTGCCATCAGTGACGGGAGGACCTACAATGAGCAGTTCTTC
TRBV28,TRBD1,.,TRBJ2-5,CASNNRQGKETQYF,TGTGCCAGCAACAATAGACAGGGGAAAGAGACCCAGTACTTC
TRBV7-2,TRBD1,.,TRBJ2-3,CASSLRGRGTDTQYF,TGTGCCAGCAGCCTCAGGGGGCGTGGAACAGATACGCAGTATTTT
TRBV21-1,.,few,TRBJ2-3,CASSKMGLLAGVLTDTQYF,TGTGCCAGCAGCAAAATGGGGCTCCTAGCGGGAGTCTTAACAGATACGCAGTATTTT
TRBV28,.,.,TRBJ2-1,CASSSSISYNEQFF,TGTGCCAGCAGTTCTAGTATCTCCTACAATGAGCAGTTCTTC
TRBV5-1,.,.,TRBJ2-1,CASSSDQRAPYNEQFF,TGCGCCAGCAGTTCCGACCAGCGGGCCCCGTACAATGAGCAGTTCTTC
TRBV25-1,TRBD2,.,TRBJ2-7,CASSESLAGSYEQYF,TGTGCCAGCAGTGAATCCCTAGCGGGATCCTACGAGCAGTACTTC
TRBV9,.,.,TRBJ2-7,CASSVGTGSVYEQYF,TGTGCCAGCAGCGTCGGAACCGGGAGTGTTTACGAGCAGTACTTC
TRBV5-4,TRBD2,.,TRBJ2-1,CASSLVAGAYNEQFF,TGTGCCAGCAGCTTGGTAGCGGGAGCCTACAATGAGCAGTTCTTC
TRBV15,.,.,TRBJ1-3,CATSQSVGAWTGNTIYF,TGTGCCACCAGCCAGAGCGTGGGGGCTTGGACTGGAAACACCATATATTTT
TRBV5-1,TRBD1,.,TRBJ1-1,CASSSQTGQGISEAFF,TGCGCCAGCAGCTCCCAAACGGGACAGGGGATTTCTGAAGCTTTCTTT
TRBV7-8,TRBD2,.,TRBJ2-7,CASSLAGLAGLAYEQYF,TGTGCCAGCAGCTTAGCAGGCCTAGCGGGCCTTGCCTACGAGCAGTACTTC
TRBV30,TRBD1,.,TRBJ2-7,CAWSQTGAEQYF,TGTGCCTGGAGTCAGACAGGGGCCGAGCAGTACTTC
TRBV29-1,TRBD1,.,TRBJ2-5,CSGRDRVYKETQYF,TGCAGCGGAAGGGACAGGGTATATAAGGAGACCCAGTACTTC
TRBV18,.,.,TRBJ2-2,CASSPPIVGLSTGELFF,TGTGCCAGCTCACCACCGATCGTGGGGCTTAGCACCGGGGAGCTGTTTTTT
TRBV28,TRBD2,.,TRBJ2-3,CASALRGPGLASDTQYF,TGTGCCAGCGCGCTTCGGGGGCCGGGACTAGCATCAGATACGCAGTATTTT
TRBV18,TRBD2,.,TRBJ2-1,CASSPWREPNNEQFF,TGTGCCAGCTCACCATGGCGGGAGCCCAACAATGAGCAGTTCTTC
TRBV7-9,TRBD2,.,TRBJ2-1,CASSLTGLAGNEFF,TGTGCCAGCAGCTTAACCGGACTAGCGGGAAATGAGTTCTTC
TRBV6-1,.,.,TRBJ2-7,CASRTTDLYYEQYF,TGTGCCAGCAGGACGACAGACCTCTACTACGAGCAGTACTTC
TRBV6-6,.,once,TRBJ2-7,CASSYQGSYYEQYF,TGTGCCAGCAGTTACCAGGGTTCCTACTACGAGCAGTACTTC
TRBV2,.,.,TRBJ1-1,CASRDTLNTEAFF,TGTGCCAGCAGGGACACTTTGAACACTGAAGCTTTCTTT
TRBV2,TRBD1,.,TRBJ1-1,CASSSTGGVSTEAFF,TGTGCCAGCAGCTCCACAGGGGGGGTTAGCACTGAAGCTTTCTTT
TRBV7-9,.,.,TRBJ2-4,CASSLVVGSLAKNIQYF,TGTGCCAGCAGCTTAGTAGTGGGCAGTTTAGCCAAAAACATTCAGTACTTC
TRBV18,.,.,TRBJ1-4,CASSPPTTTNEKLFF,TGTGCCAGCTCACCACCGACAACAACTAATGAAAAACTGTTTTTT
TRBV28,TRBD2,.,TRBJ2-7,CASSPTSGRTHEQYF,TGTGCCAGCAGCCCAACTAGCGGAAGAACCCACGAGCAGTACTTC
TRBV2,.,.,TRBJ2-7,CASSDMYEQYF,TGTGCCAGCAGTGATATGTACGAGCAGTACTTC
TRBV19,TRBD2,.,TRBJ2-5,CASSPPSGRYQETQYF,TGTGCCAGTAGTCCTCCTAGCGGGAGGTACCAAGAGACCCAGTACTTC
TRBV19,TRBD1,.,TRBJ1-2,CASRDPGQGAYYGYTF,TGTGCCAGTAGAGACCCGGGACAGGGGGCGTACTATGGCTACACCTTC
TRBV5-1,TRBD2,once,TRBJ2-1,CASSLVASGDNEQFF,TGCGCCAGCAGCTTGGTGGCTAGCGGGGACAATGAGCAGTTCTTC
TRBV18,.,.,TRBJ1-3,CASSPYLEGSAGNTIYF,TGTGCCAGCTCACCATATTTGGAGGGTTCGGCGGGAAACACCATATATTTT
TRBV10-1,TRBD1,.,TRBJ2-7,CASTVDRGALYEQYF,TGCGCCAGCACCGTGGACAGGGGGGCTCTCTACGAGCAGTACTTC
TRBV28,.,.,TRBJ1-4,CAILGETNEKLFF,TGTGCCATTCTCGGGGAAACTAATGAAAAACTGTTTTTT
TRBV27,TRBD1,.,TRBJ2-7,CASSFNRGYEQYF,TGTGCCAGCAGTTTTAACAGGGGCTACGAGCAGTACTTC